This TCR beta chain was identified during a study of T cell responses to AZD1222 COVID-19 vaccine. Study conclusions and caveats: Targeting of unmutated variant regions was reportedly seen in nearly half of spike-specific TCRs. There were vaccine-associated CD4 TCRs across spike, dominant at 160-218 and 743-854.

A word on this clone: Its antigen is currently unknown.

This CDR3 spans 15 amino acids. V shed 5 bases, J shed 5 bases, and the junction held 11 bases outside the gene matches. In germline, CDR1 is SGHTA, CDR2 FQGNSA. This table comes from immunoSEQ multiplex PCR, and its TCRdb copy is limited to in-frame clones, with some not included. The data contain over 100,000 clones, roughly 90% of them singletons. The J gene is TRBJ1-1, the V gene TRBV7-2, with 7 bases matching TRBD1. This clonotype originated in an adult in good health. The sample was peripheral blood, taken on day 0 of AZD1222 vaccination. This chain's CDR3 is CASSLILSQGTEAFF. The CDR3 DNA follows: TGTGCCAGCAGCCTTATATTGTCACAGGGGACTGAAGCTTTCTTT.